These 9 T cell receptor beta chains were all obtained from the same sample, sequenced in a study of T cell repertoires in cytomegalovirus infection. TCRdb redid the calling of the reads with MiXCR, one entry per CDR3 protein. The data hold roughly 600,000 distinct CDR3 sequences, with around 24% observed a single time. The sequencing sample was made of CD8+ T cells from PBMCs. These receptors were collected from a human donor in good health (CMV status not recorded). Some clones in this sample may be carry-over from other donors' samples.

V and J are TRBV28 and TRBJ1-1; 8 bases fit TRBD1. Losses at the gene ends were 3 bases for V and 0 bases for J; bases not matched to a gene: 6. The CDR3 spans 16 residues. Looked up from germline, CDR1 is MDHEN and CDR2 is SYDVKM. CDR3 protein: CASSLSTGELNTEAFF. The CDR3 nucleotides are TGTGCCAGCAGTTTGTCGACAGGGGAGTTGAACACTGAAGCTTTCTTT.

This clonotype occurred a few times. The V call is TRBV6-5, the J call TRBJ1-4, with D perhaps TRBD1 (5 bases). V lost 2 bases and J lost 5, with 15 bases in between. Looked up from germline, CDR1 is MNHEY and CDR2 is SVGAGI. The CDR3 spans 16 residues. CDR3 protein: CASSYAAGTENEKLFF. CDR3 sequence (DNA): TGTGCCAGCAGTTACGCAGCCGGGACGGAGAATGAAAAACTGTTTTTT.

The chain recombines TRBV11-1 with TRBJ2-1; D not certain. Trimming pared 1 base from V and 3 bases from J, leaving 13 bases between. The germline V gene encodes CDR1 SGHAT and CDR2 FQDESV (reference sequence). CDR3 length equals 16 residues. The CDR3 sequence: CASSLGAGRNYNEQFF. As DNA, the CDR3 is TGTGCCAGCAGCTTAGGTGCAGGACGGAACTACAATGAGCAGTTCTTC.

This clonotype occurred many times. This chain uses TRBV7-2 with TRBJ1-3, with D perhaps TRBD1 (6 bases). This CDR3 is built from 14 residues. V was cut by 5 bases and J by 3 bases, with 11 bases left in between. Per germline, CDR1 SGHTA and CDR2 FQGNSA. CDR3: CASSPGTSGNTIYF. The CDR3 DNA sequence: TGTGCCAGCAGCCCGGGGACAAGTGGAAACACCATATATTTT.

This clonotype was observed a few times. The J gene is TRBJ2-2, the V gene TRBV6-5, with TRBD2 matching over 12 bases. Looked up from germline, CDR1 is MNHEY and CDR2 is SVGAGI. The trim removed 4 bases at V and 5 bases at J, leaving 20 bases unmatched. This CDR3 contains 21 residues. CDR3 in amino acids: CASSSSRPGTSGLYGTGELFF. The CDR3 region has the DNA TGTGCCAGCAGTTCATCAAGACCCGGGACTAGCGGGCTCTACGGAACCGGGGAGCTGTTTTTT.

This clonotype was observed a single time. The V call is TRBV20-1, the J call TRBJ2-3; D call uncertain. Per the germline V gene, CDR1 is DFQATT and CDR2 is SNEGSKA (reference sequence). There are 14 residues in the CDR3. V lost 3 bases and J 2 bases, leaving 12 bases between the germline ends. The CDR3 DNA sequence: TGCAGTGCTAGGCCCTCAACCCACACAGATACGCAGTATTTT. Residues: CSARPSTHTDTQYF.

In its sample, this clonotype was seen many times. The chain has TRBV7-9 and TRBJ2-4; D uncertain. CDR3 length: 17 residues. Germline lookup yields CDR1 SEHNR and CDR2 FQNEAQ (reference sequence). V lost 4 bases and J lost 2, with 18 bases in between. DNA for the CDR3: TGTGCCAGCAGCTCGCCTTCGGACGGAAGATCCAAAAACATTCAGTACTTC. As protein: CASSSPSDGRSKNIQYF.

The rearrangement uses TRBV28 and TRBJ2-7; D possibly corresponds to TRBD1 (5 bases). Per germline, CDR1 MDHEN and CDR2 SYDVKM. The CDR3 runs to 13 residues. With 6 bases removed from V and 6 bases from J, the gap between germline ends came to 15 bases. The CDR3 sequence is CASSRKQGREQYV. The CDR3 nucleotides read TGTGCCAGCAGCAGAAAGCAGGGCCGCGAGCAGTACGTC.

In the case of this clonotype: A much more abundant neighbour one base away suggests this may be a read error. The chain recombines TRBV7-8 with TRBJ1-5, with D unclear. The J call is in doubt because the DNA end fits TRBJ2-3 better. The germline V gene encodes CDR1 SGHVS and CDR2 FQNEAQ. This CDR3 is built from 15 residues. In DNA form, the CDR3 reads TGTGCCAGCAGCTTATTAGCAGTAGGCCATCAGCCCCAGTATTTT. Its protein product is CASSLLAVGHQPQYF.